The entry below gives a single T cell receptor beta chain sequence along with its context. Its specificity is unknown. Time point described: week 47, end of study. Vaccination used 300 ug of mutant IDH1 20-mer peptide per dose, with topical imiquimod. Each donor presented with a new WHO grade 3 or 4 astrocytoma that tested IDH1-mutant and showed ATRX loss. This CDR3 has 15 residues. Trimming left V 6 bases short and J 2 bases short, with 14 bases between. From germline, CDR1 is LNHDA and CDR2 SQIVND (reference sequence). The data derive from a study of a mutant IDH1 vaccine in newly diagnosed glioma. Study background: Averaging around 42 years of age, treated patients were approximately 62% male and about 38% female. It was radiotherapy, temozolomide, or both that patients received previously, with most receiving both. Week 35 brought visit V12, which was followed by visit V13 at week 47.

Clones were sequenced by immunoSEQ multiplex PCR, and TCRdb holds only the in-frame ones, with some missing. There are around 94,000 clones in the sample; about nine tenths occur only once, and approximately 0.8% lies in the top ten. Sequencing was performed on PBMCs, taken from a glioma patient whose treatment included an IDH1 peptide vaccine. The origin of this receptor is a woman between 45 and 60 years old with glioma. The V call is TRBV19, the J call TRBJ1-5; D possibly corresponds to TRBD1 (6 bases). The CDR3 DNA follows: TGTGCCAGTAGCGAAGGGGGGGTACGCAATCAGCCCCAGCATTTT. This encodes CASSEGGVRNQPQHF.